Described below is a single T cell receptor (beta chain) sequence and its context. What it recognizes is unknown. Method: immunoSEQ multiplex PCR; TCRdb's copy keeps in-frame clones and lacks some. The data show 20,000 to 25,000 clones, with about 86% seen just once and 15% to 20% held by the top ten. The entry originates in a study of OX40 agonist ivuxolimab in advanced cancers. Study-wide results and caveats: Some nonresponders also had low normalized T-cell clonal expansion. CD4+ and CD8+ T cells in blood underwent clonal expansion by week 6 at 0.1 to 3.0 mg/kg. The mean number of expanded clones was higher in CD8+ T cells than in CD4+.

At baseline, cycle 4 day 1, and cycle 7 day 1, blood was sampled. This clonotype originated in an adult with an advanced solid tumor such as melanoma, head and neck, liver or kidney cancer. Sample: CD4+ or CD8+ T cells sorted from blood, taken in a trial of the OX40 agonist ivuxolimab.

The CDR3 bases are TGCGCCAGCAGAGGAGGGGGAGGCTCCTACGAGCAGTACTTC. This sequence encodes CASRGGGGSYEQYF. The chain links TRBV5-1 to TRBJ2-7; perhaps D is TRBD1 or TRBD2 (6 bases each). The CDR3 spans 14 residues. V was trimmed by 5 bases and J by 0 bases, leaving 12 bases between them. CDR1 and CDR2 (germline): SGHRS, YFSETQ.